The 18 T cell receptor beta chains below were found in one sample sequenced in a study of blood T cells in healthy people across ages. Together with a sample-barcoded 5' primer, a J-beta primer mix was included in a second PCR lasting roughly 6 to 12 cycles. MiXCR, run by TCRdb on the 5' RACE reads, gives a single entry per CDR3 protein. The profile shows under 1,100,000 distinct CDR3 sequences, about 23% of them singletons. This sample also belongs to another study, concerning T cells of mothers and their children.

The material sequenced was blood. These receptors were obtained from a girl aged 2-10 years in good health.

The chain has TRBV27 and TRBJ1-1; D gene ambiguous. The CDR3 is 14 residues long. Germline assignment: CDR1 MNHEY and CDR2 SMNVEV (reference sequence). Trimming took 2 bases from V and 6 from J, leaving 13 bases between them. This CDR3 is CASSLIGPGAEAFF. In DNA form, the CDR3 reads TGTGCCAGCAGTTTAATAGGGCCTGGGGCTGAAGCTTTCTTT.

J is TRBJ2-5 and V is TRBV12-3 or TRBV12-4; 7 bases line up with TRBD1. The DNA end favors TRBJ2-7, so the J call may be wrong. The length of the CDR3 is 14 residues. CDR3 DNA sequence: TGTGCCAGCAGCCCTGGACAGGAGACCTACGAGCAGTACTTC. Translated, it gives CASSPGQETYEQYF.

The sample holds a few counts of this clonotype. The chain employs TRBV29-1 and TRBJ1-1; D remains unclear. The germline V gene has CDR1 SQVTM and CDR2 ANQGSEA. The ends were cut back, 7 bases at V and 0 bases at J, with 24 bases in the middle. The length of the CDR3 is 17 residues. CDR3 loop: CSGRIGASPTMNTEAFF. DNA for the CDR3: TGCAGCGGCCGGATAGGAGCAAGTCCGACTATGAACACTGAAGCTTTCTTT.

The gene calls are TRBV20-1 and TRBJ2-3, with 7 bases fitting TRBD1. The CDR3 has 17 amino acids. CDR1 is DFQATT and CDR2 is SNEGSKA in the germline V gene (reference sequence). Trimming removed 6 bases from V and 1 base from J; junction bases left unmatched: 16. CDR3 nucleotide sequence: TGCAGTGCCCTGGGGAGCACAGGGGTCCCTCGCACAGATACGCAGTATTTT. It translates to CSALGSTGVPRTDTQYF.

This clonotype was seen a few times. The chain is built from TRBV9 and TRBJ1-1; no clear D gene. The CDR3 contains 16 residues. The V gene lost 4 bases and the J gene lost 6 bases, with 22 bases spanning the gap. Germline V gene lookup returns CDR1 SGDLS and CDR2 YYNGEE. The CDR3 region has the DNA TGTGCCAGCAGCCCTGGAGCGGGTGGGGTCCCTGCTGAAGCTTTCTTT. Its translation is CASSPGAGGVPAEAFF.

This clonotype was seen more than once but under ten times. The J gene is TRBJ2-7, the V gene TRBV6-1, with no clear D. CDR3 size: 14 residues. Trimming removed 3 bases at V and 0 bases at J, with 9 bases between. CDR1 and CDR2 (germline): MNHNS, SASEGT. CDR3 residues: CASSDGLNSYEQYF. The CDR3 region has the DNA TGTGCCAGCAGTGACGGGCTTAACTCCTACGAGCAGTACTTC.

The chain joins TRBV9 to TRBJ2-1; the D is unclear. Germline V gives CDR1 SGDLS, CDR2 YYNGEE. This CDR3 has 14 amino acids. The V end was cut by 0 bases, the J end by 3 bases, with 7 bases between. This CDR3 reads CASSVGNSYNEQFF. CDR3 coding DNA: TGTGCCAGCAGCGTAGGGAACAGCTACAATGAGCAGTTCTTC.

This rearrangement joins TRBV6-5 to TRBJ2-3; 12 bases agree with TRBD2. The germline gives CDR1 MNHEY, CDR2 SVGAGI. The ends lost 4 bases at V and 7 bases at J; junction bases unmatched: 6. The CDR3 has 15 residues. CDR3 in amino acids: CASSSTSGGIYTQYF. CDR3 DNA sequence: TGTGCCAGCAGTTCTACTAGCGGGGGGATATATACGCAGTATTTT.

The chain combines TRBV20-1 with TRBJ2-3; TRBD2 agrees at 7 bases. Trimming removed 0 bases from V and 4 bases from J; junction bases left unmatched: 13. Germline V CDR1 and CDR2: DFQATT, SNEGSKA (reference sequence). The CDR3 spans 17 residues. CDR3 coding DNA: TGCAGTGCTAGAGATCCCGCGGTGGGGAGGGGCCCAGATACGCAGTATTTT. Amino acid sequence: CSARDPAVGRGPDTQYF.

The chain employs TRBV11-1 and TRBJ2-4, with TRBD2 matching over 7 bases. Germline CDR1 is SGHAT and CDR2 is FQDESV (reference sequence). This CDR3 has 16 residues. J lost 8 bases, V lost 2 bases, and 12 bases had no gene match. The CDR3, as DNA: TGTGCCAGCAGCTTAAAGGTCCGGACGAGCGGGGACATTCAGTACTTC. Its protein product is CASSLKVRTSGDIQYF.

The V call is TRBV11-2, the J call TRBJ2-7, with 16 bases lining up with TRBD2. Germline V gene lookup returns CDR1 SGHAT and CDR2 FQNNGV. The CDR3 spans 18 residues. V trimming: 3 bases; J trimming: 0 bases; junction bases outside the gene matches: 5. CDR3 bases: TGTGCCAGCAGCTTCCCGGGACTAGCGGGAGGGAGCTCCTACGAGCAGTACTTC. Translation: CASSFPGLAGGSSYEQYF.

This clonotype was recorded a few times. The rearrangement joins TRBV12-3 or TRBV12-4 to TRBJ1-3, with D unclear. V lost 7 bases and J 0 bases, leaving 10 bases between the germline ends. This CDR3 contains 14 residues. CDR3 protein: CASTLLDSGNTIYF. The CDR3 DNA is TGTGCCAGCACCCTCTTGGACTCTGGAAACACCATATATTTT.

This clonotype was seen only a few times. The V gene is TRBV28, the J gene TRBJ2-7, with 9 positions matching TRBD2. The CDR3 covers 14 residues. Germline lookup yields CDR1 MDHEN and CDR2 SYDVKM. With 3 bases clipped from V and 5 bases from J, the junction kept 5 bases outside the gene matches. The CDR3 DNA follows: TGTGCCAGCAGTTTCCCTAGCGGGGTCCACGAGCAGTACTTC. It specifies CASSFPSGVHEQYF.

This clonotype was found a few times. The limits of the CDR3 on the DNA are not certain, so only TCRdb's listed CDR3 is given. This sequence joins TRBV4-3 and TRBJ2-5; the listed D gene, TRBD1, was not tested against the DNA. The CDR3 region is 15 residues in length, termini included. CDR1 LGHNA and CDR2 YSLEER come from the germline V gene. Here the CDR3 reads CASSQAWGTGAERYF.

This clonotype was observed a few times. The V and J genes are TRBV29-1 and TRBJ1-5; perhaps TRBD1 as D (6 bases). There are 13 residues in the CDR3. Trimming shortened V by 7 bases and J by 5 bases, and 15 bases separated the two germline ends. Germline CDR1 reads SQVTM; CDR2 reads ANQGSEA. The CDR3, as DNA: TGCAGCGCCAAAGGGGGAGGGGATCAGCCCCAGCATTTT. As protein: CSAKGGGDQPQHF.

The chain combines TRBV3-1 with TRBJ2-5, with unresolved D. TRBJ2-7 explains the end of the DNA better; the J call may be wrong. This CDR3 spans 16 amino acids. Germline loops: CDR1 LGHDT, CDR2 YNNKEL (reference sequence). This chain's CDR3 is CASSQVYSLSSYEQYF. The DNA of the CDR3 is TGTGCCAGCAGCCAAGTGTACAGCCTGAGCTCCTACGAGCAGTACTTC.

The chain uses TRBV28 and TRBJ2-6; D unresolved. The germline gives CDR1 MDHEN, CDR2 SYDVKM. This CDR3 spans 14 amino acids. V was cut by 6 bases and J by 2 bases, with 8 bases left in between. The CDR3, as DNA: TGTGCCAGCAGCGCCCGGACTGGGGCCAACGTCCTGACTTTC. It codes for CASSARTGANVLTF.

This clonotype was seen a handful of times. This chain connects TRBV10-3 to TRBJ2-5; TRBD2 is a possible D gene (5 bases). TRBJ2-1 matches the DNA end more closely, so the J call is doubtful. Germline assignment: CDR1 ENHRY and CDR2 SYGVKD. The CDR3 consists of 11 residues. This chain's CDR3 is CAGGQGGEQFF. The DNA for the CDR3 is TGTGCCGGCGGTCAAGGAGGTGAGCAGTTCTTC.